The sequence of this T cell receptor (beta chain) was determined in a study of T-cell memory formation after mild COVID-19. Study details: Among the donors, TCR clusters were largely specific to each donor.

Barcoded TCR alpha and TCR beta cDNA libraries with UMIs came from 5'RACE using constant-segment primers. Each CDR3 protein is one row after TCRdb ran MiXCR on the 5' RACE reads. The sample includes a few hundred thousand distinct CDR3 sequences, around a quarter of them seen just once. With regard to this clonotype: The antigen is unknown.

Whole-study results and caveats: For second-wave clones that peaked at day 37, SARS-CoV-2 specificity went unverified.

The receptor comes from an adult woman who had mild COVID-19 (a few samples of this study predate the infection). Cell type and time point are not known. The sequencing input was PBMCs or a T cell subset sorted from them (not recorded which).

Written as DNA, the CDR3 is TGCGCCAGCAGCTACCCGACAGGGGTCGAGCAGTACTTC. Amino acid sequence: CASSYPTGVEQYF. V and J are TRBV5-1 and TRBJ2-7, with 8 bases identical to TRBD1. Germline V gene data show CDR1 as SGHRS and CDR2 as YFSETQ. CDR3 length: 13 amino acids. J lost 6 bases, V lost 3 bases, and 5 bases had no gene match.